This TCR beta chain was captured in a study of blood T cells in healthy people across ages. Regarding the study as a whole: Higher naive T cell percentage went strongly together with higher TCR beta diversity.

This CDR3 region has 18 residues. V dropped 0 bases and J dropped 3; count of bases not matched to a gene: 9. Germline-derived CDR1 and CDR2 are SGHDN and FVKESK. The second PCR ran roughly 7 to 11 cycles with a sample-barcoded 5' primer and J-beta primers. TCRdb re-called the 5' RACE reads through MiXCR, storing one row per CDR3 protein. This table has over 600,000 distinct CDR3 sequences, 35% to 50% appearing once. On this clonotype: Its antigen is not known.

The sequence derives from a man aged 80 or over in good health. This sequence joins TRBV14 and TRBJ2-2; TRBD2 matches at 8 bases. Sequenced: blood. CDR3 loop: CASSQDTGLAGDTGELFF. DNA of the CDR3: TGTGCCAGCAGCCAAGATACAGGACTAGCAGGGGACACCGGGGAGCTGTTTTTT.